Listed here are 14 T cell receptor beta chains from one sample, sequenced in a study of blood T cell repertoires in COVID-19. The repertoire was sequenced with immunoSEQ multiplex PCR; TCRdb's copy has only in-frame clones and lacks some. The sample includes 150,000 or so clones, 76% of them seen just once. Sequenced: peripheral blood. These receptors came from a woman aged 80 or over with active or convalescent COVID-19.

V is TRBV30 and J is TRBJ1-2; D perhaps matches TRBD1 (6 bases). This CDR3 spans 14 amino acids. Germline V gene sequence: CDR1 GTSNPN, CDR2 SVGIG (reference sequence). V lost 3 bases and J lost 7, with 18 bases in between. The CDR3 sequence: CAWRADSGVSGYTF. The CDR3 bases are TGTGCCTGGAGGGCGGACAGTGGGGTGTCTGGCTACACCTTC.

The chain uses TRBV9 and TRBJ1-2; the D is unclear. Trimming stripped 0 bases from V and 3 bases from J, with 6 bases between. The CDR3 is 13 residues long. Germline lookup yields CDR1 SGDLS and CDR2 YYNGEE. CDR3 in amino acids: CASSVETDYGYTF. In nucleotides, the CDR3 is TGTGCCAGCAGCGTAGAAACAGACTATGGCTACACCTTC. The whole variable domain, filled in from reference TRBV9 and TRBJ1-2, reads DSGVTQTPKHLITATGQRVTLRCSPRSGDLSVYWYQQSLDQGLQFLIQYYNGEERAKGNILERFSAQQFPDLHSELNLSSLELGDSALYFCASSVETDYGYTFGSGTRLTVV.

The V and J genes are TRBV5-5 and TRBJ1-6, with unresolved D. Germline values: CDR1 SGHKS, CDR2 YYEKEE (reference sequence). V lost 4 bases and J lost 8, with 13 bases in between. CDR3 size: 14 residues. The DNA of the CDR3 is TGTGCCAGCAGCCCCGAGGCAGAATATTCACCCCTCCACTTT. Protein product: CASSPEAEYSPLHF.

The chain has TRBV19 and TRBJ2-1; D unresolved. V shed 7 bases and J shed 10 bases, with 14 bases lying between them. Germline V lookup: CDR1 LNHDA, CDR2 SQIVND (reference sequence). This CDR3 contains 12 residues. CDR3 DNA sequence: TGTGCCAGTACCCAAATGATCAGAGAGCAGTTCTTC. Translated: CASTQMIREQFF. The whole variable domain, filled in from reference TRBV19 and TRBJ2-1, reads DGGITQSPKYLFRKEGQNVTLSCEQNLNHDAMYWYRQDPGQGLRLIYYSQIVNDFQKGDIAEGYSVSREKKESFPLTVTSAQKNPTAFYLCASTQMIREQFFGPGTRLTVL.

The chain combines TRBV24-1 with TRBJ2-1; the D gene is possibly TRBD1 (5 bases). The V gene lost 4 bases and the J gene lost 5 bases, with 11 bases spanning the gap. Germline values: CDR1 KGHDR, CDR2 SFDVKD. This CDR3 region has 14 residues. For the CDR3, the DNA is TGTGCCACCAGTGAAGGAAACAGGAACAATGAGCAGTTCTTC. It yields the protein CATSEGNRNNEQFF.

The chain is built from TRBV6-2 or TRBV6-3 and TRBJ2-2; D is unclear. CDR1 and CDR2 from the germline V gene are MNHEY and SVGEGT. CDR3 length: 14 residues. Deletions cut 3 bases from V and 0 bases from J, with 5 bases between. The CDR3 DNA sequence: TGTGCCAGCAGTTATATTGCGAACACCGGGGAGCTGTTTTTT. Its protein is CASSYIANTGELFF.

CDR3 residues: CASSYFRGPKNTGELFF. The CDR3 DNA is TGTGCCAGCAGCTACTTCAGGGGACCCAAAAATACCGGGGAGCTGTTTTTT. V usage is TRBV7-9 and J usage is TRBJ2-2; TRBD1 is a possible D gene (6 bases). V was shortened by 4 bases and J by 5 bases, with 20 bases between the two germline ends. Germline-derived CDR1 and CDR2 are SEHNR and FQNEAQ (reference sequence). The CDR3 is 17 residues long.

The gene calls are TRBV21-1 and TRBJ2-7; TRBD1 is the table's D call and was not checked against the DNA. TRBV21-1 has pseudogene status. The CDR3 extends over 16 amino acids. CDR3 nucleotides: TGTGCCAGCAGCAAAGCGCTCGGGACAGGACACTACGAGCAGTACTTC. Translation gives CASSKALGTGHYEQYF.

The gene calls are TRBV11-3 and TRBJ2-3, with 7 positions matching TRBD1. The CDR3 loop spans 18 amino acids. Germline V CDR1 and CDR2: SGHNT, YENEEA. The V gene end was trimmed by 0 bases and the J gene end by 4 bases; junction bases not matched to a gene: 13. In DNA, the CDR3 is TGTGCCAGCAGCTTAGATGTAAAGGGACAGCCCCAGCCAGATACGCAGTATTTT. This translates into CASSLDVKGQPQPDTQYF.

The CDR3 here is CAISLTGLNEQFF. Here the CDR3 DNA reads TGTGCCATCAGCCTTACAGGTCTCAATGAGCAGTTCTTC. The rearrangement joins TRBV10-3 to TRBJ2-1; D is perhaps TRBD1 (5 bases). The V end lost 6 bases, the J end lost 6 bases, and 12 bases lay between the germline ends. CDR1 ENHRY and CDR2 SYGVKD come from the germline V gene. The CDR3 has 13 amino acids.

The genes are TRBV11-2 and TRBJ2-2; D not resolved. Trimming shortened V by 0 bases and J by 7 bases, and 9 bases separated the two germline ends. This CDR3 has 14 amino acids. Germline lookup yields CDR1 SGHAT and CDR2 FQNNGV. The chain's CDR3 is CASSLDREVGELFF. In DNA form, the CDR3 reads TGTGCCAGCAGCTTAGATAGAGAGGTCGGGGAGCTGTTTTTT.

This clone has only a few counts. The rearrangement joins TRBV11-2 to TRBJ2-7; D not certain. Trimming stripped 3 bases from V and 3 bases from J, with 9 bases between. Germline assignment: CDR1 SGHAT and CDR2 FQNNGV. The CDR3 is made up of 13 amino acids. The chain's CDR3 is CASSFSINYEQYF. As DNA, the CDR3 is TGTGCCAGCAGCTTTTCTATAAACTACGAGCAGTACTTC.

This chain links TRBV19 with TRBJ1-1; a possible D gene is TRBD1 (5 bases). The CDR3 runs to 14 residues. V lost 6 bases to trimming and J lost 4 bases, with 15 bases between them. Germline V gene data show CDR1 as LNHDA and CDR2 as SQIVND (reference sequence). CDR3 bases: TGTGCCAGTAGAGTCGCGGGGGATGTCACTGAAGCTTTCTTT. This encodes CASRVAGDVTEAFF.

This clone has just one count. This sequence joins TRBV5-1 and TRBJ2-5, with D possibly being TRBD1 (5 bases). The germline gives CDR1 SGHRS, CDR2 YFSETQ. Between the trimmed V and J ends, which lost 0 bases and 1 base, there was a span of 10 bases. The CDR3 spans 15 residues. The CDR3 here is CASSLASTAQETQYF. DNA of the CDR3: TGCGCCAGCAGCTTGGCCTCGACAGCCCAAGAGACCCAGTACTTC.